Detailed here is one TCR beta chain. The PCR ran on 60 Vbeta and 13 Jbeta primers. Sequencing was performed with immunoSEQ multiplex PCR; in TCRdb, only in-frame clones are kept and a portion is missing. The table shows under 200,000 clones, with roughly 65% occurring only once. Trimming at V came to 7 bases and at J to 4 bases, leaving 10 bases not matched to a gene. Germline loops: CDR1 LNHDA, CDR2 SQIVND (reference sequence). The CDR3 totals 16 residues. The source of the sample is a study of cytomegalovirus exposure and HLA in healthy donors. The clonotype was recovered from a woman younger than 35 in good health and CMV-seropositive. Sequences were obtained from PBMCs. The chain joins TRBV19 to TRBJ1-5; 10 bases align to TRBD1. CDR3 in amino acids: CASNLMPGQGNQPQHF. CDR3 DNA sequence: TGTGCCAGTAACCTGATGCCGGGACAGGGGAATCAGCCCCAGCATTTT.